This T cell receptor (beta chain) was retrieved from a study of identical twins. Template switching (which added a universal primer site) was used, and cDNA carried unique molecular identifiers. TCRdb re-called the 5' RACE reads with MiXCR, one entry per CDR3 protein. The table shows 130,000 to 150,000 distinct CDR3 sequences, with around 3.6% occurring only once. This clonotype was picked up many times. Antigen specificity is unknown. Germline lookup yields CDR1 SGDLS and CDR2 YYNGEE. The CDR3 has 13 amino acids. Trimming left V 4 bases short and J 5 bases short, with 12 bases between. Study findings and constraints: In monozygotic twins, models underestimated the sharing of out-of-frame TCR alpha.

This TCR was recovered from a man between 18 and 29 years old in good health. This chain joins TRBV9 and TRBJ2-5; no clear D gene. Input material: memory T cells sorted from blood. CDR3 nucleotides: TGTGCCAGCAGCCCCGACATTTCGGAGACCCAGTACTTC. Its protein is CASSPDISETQYF.